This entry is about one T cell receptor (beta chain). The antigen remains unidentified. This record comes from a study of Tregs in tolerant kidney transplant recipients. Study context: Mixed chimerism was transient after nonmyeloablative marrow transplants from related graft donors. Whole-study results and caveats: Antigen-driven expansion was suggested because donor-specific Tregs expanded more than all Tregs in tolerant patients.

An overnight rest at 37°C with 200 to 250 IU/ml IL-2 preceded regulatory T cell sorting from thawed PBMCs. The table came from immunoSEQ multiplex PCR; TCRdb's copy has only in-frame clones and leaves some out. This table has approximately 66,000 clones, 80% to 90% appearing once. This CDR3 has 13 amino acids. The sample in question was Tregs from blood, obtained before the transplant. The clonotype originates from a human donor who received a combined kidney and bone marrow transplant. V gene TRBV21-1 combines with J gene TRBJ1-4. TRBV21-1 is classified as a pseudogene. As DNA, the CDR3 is TGTGCCAGCAGCGGGACGTTCGGTGAAAAACTGTTTTTT. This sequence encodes CASSGTFGEKLFF.